The clone carrying this T cell receptor (beta chain) has just one count. This record belongs to a study of blood T cell repertoires in COVID-19. The overall study: Samples taken during acute and convalescent COVID-19 were collected in the United States, Italy and Spain. The cDNA or gDNA used as material had been derived from T cells, B-cell-depleted T cells, or PBMCs.

The germline V gene has CDR1 LGHDT and CDR2 YNNKEL (reference sequence). Unmatched junction bases numbered 9, after V lost 1 base and J lost 6 bases. This CDR3 is 16 amino acids long. Authors' methods: The assay estimated nucleated cells by amplifying reference gene primers. The method was immunoSEQ multiplex PCR; TCRdb's version includes in-frame clones alone and lacks a portion of them. V, J and clone size are those of that table, while D and trimming were read from the DNA. The repertoire holds about 55,000 clones, with over 75% as singletons. Sequencing was done on a sample of peripheral blood. The source of this sequence is a human donor in a cohort sampled during active COVID-19. The chain joins TRBV3-1 (or the pseudogene TRBV3-2) to TRBJ2-3; 8 nucleotides match TRBD2. The chain's CDR3 is CASSQGSGAVRDTQYF. CDR3 sequence (DNA): TGTGCCAGCAGCCAAGGTAGCGGGGCTGTACGGGATACGCAGTATTTT.